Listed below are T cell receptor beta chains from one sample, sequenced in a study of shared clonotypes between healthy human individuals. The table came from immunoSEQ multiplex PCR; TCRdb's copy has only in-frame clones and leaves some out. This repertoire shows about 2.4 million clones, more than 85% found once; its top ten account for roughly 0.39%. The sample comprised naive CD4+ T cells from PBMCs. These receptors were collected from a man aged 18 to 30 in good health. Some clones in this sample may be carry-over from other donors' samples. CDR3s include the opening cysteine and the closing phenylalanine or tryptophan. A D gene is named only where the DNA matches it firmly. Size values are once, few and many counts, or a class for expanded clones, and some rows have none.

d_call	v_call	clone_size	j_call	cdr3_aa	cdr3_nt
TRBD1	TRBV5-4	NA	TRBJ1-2	CASSPGTGSWQGYTF	TGTGCCAGCAGCCCGGGGACAGGGAGTTGGCAAGGCTACACCTTC
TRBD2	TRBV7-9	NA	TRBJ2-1	CASSDRLAGTYNEQFF	TGTGCCAGCAGCGATCGACTAGCGGGTACCTACAATGAGCAGTTCTTC
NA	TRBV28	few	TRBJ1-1	CAGGGGYTEAFF	TGTGCTGGGGGCGGGGGATACACTGAAGCTTTCTTT
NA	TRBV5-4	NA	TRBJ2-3	CAGGASTDTQYF	TGTGCCGGCGGAGCTAGCACAGATACGCAGTATTTT
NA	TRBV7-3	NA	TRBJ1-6	CASSDPGEATLHF	TGTGCCAGCAGCGACCCAGGGGAAGCCACCCTCCACTTT
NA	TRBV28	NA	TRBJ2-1	CASTPQHNEQFF	TGTGCCAGCACCCCGCAACACAATGAGCAGTTCTTC
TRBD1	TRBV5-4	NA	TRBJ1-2	CASSLKSRGRAGYTF	TGTGCCAGCAGCCTCAAATCTAGGGGGCGCGCTGGCTACACCTTC
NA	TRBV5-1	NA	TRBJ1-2	CASSLEFANYGYTF	TGCGCCAGCAGCTTGGAATTCGCTAACTATGGCTACACCTTC
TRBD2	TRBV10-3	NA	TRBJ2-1	CAIRTSGRFGEQFF	TGTGCCATAAGGACTAGCGGGAGATTTGGTGAGCAGTTCTTC
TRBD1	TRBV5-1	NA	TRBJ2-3	CASSLLGTGASDTQYF	TGCGCCAGCAGCTTGCTAGGGACAGGGGCATCAGATACGCAGTATTTT
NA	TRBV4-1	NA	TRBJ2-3	CASSQVEDTQYF	TGCGCCAGCAGCCAAGTGGAGGATACGCAGTATTTT
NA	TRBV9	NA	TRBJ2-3	CASSVVPGTDTQYF	TGTGCCAGCAGCGTAGTTCCAGGCACAGATACGCAGTATTTT
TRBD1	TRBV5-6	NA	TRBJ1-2	CASSRGQGYGYTF	TGTGCCAGCAGCAGAGGACAGGGGTATGGCTACACCTTC
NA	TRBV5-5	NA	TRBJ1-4	CASSLTGSGTNEKLFF	TGTGCCAGCAGCTTGACGGGGTCGGGCACTAATGAAAAACTGTTTTTT
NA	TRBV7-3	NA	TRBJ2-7	CASSSLARGEQYF	TGTGCCAGCAGCTCCCTGGCCAGAGGGGAGCAGTACTTC
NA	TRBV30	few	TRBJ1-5	CAWTVGDLQPQHF	TGTGCCTGGACCGTTGGAGATCTGCAGCCCCAGCATTTT
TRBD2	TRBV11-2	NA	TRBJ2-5	CASSEGLAGGQETQYF	TGTGCCAGCAGCGAGGGGCTAGCGGGAGGCCAAGAGACCCAGTACTTC
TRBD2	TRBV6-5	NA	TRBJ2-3	CASGGRAIDTQYF	TGTGCCAGCGGCGGGAGGGCCATAGATACGCAGTATTTT
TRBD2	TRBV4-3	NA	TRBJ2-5	CASSQLPSGRGRETQYF	TGCGCCAGCAGCCAACTCCCTAGCGGTCGTGGGAGAGAGACCCAGTACTTC
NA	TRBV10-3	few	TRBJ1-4	CAISPQDNEKLFF	TGTGCCATCAGTCCCCAGGATAATGAAAAACTGTTTTTT
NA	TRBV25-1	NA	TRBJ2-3	CASSELGASQDTQYF	TGTGCCAGCAGTGAATTAGGGGCTAGCCAGGATACGCAGTATTTT
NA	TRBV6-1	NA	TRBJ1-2	CASSEAGGRRGDYGYTF	TGTGCCAGCAGTGAAGCAGGGGGTAGACGTGGAGACTATGGCTACACCTTC
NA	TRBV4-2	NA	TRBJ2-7	CASSQPPTYEQYF	TGTGCCAGCAGCCAACCCCCCACCTACGAGCAGTACTTC
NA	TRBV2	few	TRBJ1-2	CASSDDRFGGYTF	TGTGCCAGCAGTGACGACAGGTTTGGTGGCTACACCTTC
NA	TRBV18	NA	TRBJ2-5	CASSPRAPETQYF	TGTGCCAGCTCACCAAGGGCCCCAGAGACCCAGTACTTC
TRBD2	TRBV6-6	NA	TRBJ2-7	CASSYAASGSYEQYF	TGTGCCAGCAGTTACGCGGCTAGCGGGAGCTACGAGCAGTACTTC
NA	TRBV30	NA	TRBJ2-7	CAWRLTYEQYF	TGTGCCTGGAGACTCACCTACGAGCAGTACTTC
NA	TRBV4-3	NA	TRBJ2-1	CASSQEGGQRQFF	TGCGCCAGCAGCCAAGAGGGGGGACAACGACAATTCTTC
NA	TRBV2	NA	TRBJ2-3	CASSDQAGTQYF	TGTGCCAGCAGTGATCAGGCTGGTACGCAGTATTTT
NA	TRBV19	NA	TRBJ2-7	CASSIASGATYEQYF	TGTGCCAGTAGTATAGCGAGCGGCGCTACCTACGAGCAGTACTTC
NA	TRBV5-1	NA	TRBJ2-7	CASASAGLTYEQYF	TGCGCCAGCGCCTCGGCGGGACTCACCTACGAGCAGTACTTC
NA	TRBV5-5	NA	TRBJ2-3	CASSLDRTDTQYF	TGTGCCAGCAGCTTGGATCGGACAGATACGCAGTATTTT
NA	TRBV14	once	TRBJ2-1	CASSQRLPSFGEQFF	TGTGCCAGCAGCCAGCGACTCCCGTCGTTTGGTGAGCAGTTCTTC
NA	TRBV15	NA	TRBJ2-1	CATSRGGRANNEQFF	TGTGCCACCAGCAGAGGTGGTAGGGCCAACAATGAGCAGTTCTTC
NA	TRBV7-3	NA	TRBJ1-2	CASSLGRHYGYTF	TGTGCCAGCAGCCTCGGGCGGCACTATGGCTACACCTTC
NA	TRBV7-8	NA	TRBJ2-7	CASSLDESRGYVQYF	TGTGCCAGCAGCTTAGACGAAAGCAGGGGCTATGTGCAGTACTTC
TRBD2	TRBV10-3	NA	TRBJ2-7	CAISLAGPLPEQYF	TGTGCCATCAGCTTAGCGGGACCGCTCCCCGAGCAGTACTTC